The rows below give T cell receptor beta chains drawn from one sample of a study of shared clonotypes between healthy human individuals. The table came from immunoSEQ multiplex PCR; TCRdb's copy has only in-frame clones and leaves some out. The sample consists of some 2.3 million clones, 90% to 95% of them appearing once. The sample taken for sequencing was naive CD4+ T cells from PBMCs. These receptors all stem from a man between 18 and 29 years old in good health. Some clones in this sample may be carry-over from other donors' samples. Each CDR3 is given with its conserved first and last residue. The D gene is left open where the match is weak. The size of a clone is reported for some rows only, either as once, few or many, or as a class for expanded clones.

d_call j_call v_call clone_size cdr3_aa cdr3_nt
TRBD2 TRBJ2-1 TRBV5-5 NA CASSELADTTYNEQFF TGTGCCAGCAGCGAGCTAGCGGACACTACCTACAATGAGCAGTTCTTC
NA TRBJ2-2 TRBV7-3 NA CASSLSSLTGELFF TGTGCCAGCAGCTTAAGTTCCCTTACCGGGGAGCTGTTTTTT
NA TRBJ2-7 TRBV11-1 NA CASSRVVGEQYF TGTGCCAGCAGCCGAGTGGTGGGGGAGCAGTACTTC
NA TRBJ1-2 TRBV27 once CASRLDGGYGYTF TGTGCCAGCAGGTTGGACGGGGGCTATGGCTACACCTTC
NA TRBJ1-1 TRBV10-3 NA CAISETRTPNTEAFF TGTGCCATCAGTGAGACTAGGACACCTAACACTGAAGCTTTCTTT
TRBD1 TRBJ1-5 TRBV9 NA CASSVTGDPNQPQHF TGTGCCAGCAGCGTGACAGGGGATCCCAATCAGCCCCAGCATTTT
NA TRBJ1-5 TRBV2 NA CASSGEGVNQPQHF TGTGCCAGCAGTGGAGAAGGGGTTAATCAGCCCCAGCATTTT
NA TRBJ1-5 TRBV6-1 NA CASRRLRGVLPQHF TGTGCCAGCAGGAGACTCCGTGGAGTGTTGCCCCAGCATTTT
TRBD2 TRBJ2-1 TRBV7-2 once CASSLGLAINEQFF TGTGCCAGCAGCCTCGGACTAGCCATCAATGAGCAGTTCTTC
NA TRBJ1-2 TRBV28 NA CASSRYGYTF TGTGCCAGCAGTCGTTATGGCTACACCTTC
NA TRBJ1-2 TRBV11-2 NA CASSPRDYGYTF TGTGCCAGCAGCCCCCGAGACTATGGCTACACCTTC
NA TRBJ1-2 TRBV2 NA CASGQASNYGYTF TGTGCCAGCGGGCAAGCTTCTAACTATGGCTACACCTTC
TRBD2 TRBJ2-7 TRBV10-3 NA CAISRGTSGRGSEQYF TGTGCCATCAGCAGAGGGACTAGCGGGAGGGGCTCCGAGCAGTACTTC
TRBD1 TRBJ2-7 TRBV6-5 NA CASSTRTGAYEQYF TGTGCCAGCAGTACAAGGACAGGAGCTTACGAGCAGTACTTC
NA TRBJ2-1 TRBV19 NA CASNRGALVNEQFF TGTGCCAGCAATCGGGGGGCGCTGGTCAATGAGCAGTTCTTC
TRBD1 TRBJ2-7 TRBV5-1 NA CASSLSGTGASYEQYF TGCGCCAGCAGCTTATCCGGGACAGGGGCCTCCTACGAGCAGTACTTC
NA TRBJ2-5 TRBV10-3 NA CAISRVPGFQETQYF TGTGCCATCAGCCGAGTCCCAGGCTTTCAAGAGACCCAGTACTTC
NA TRBJ2-1 TRBV5-1 NA CASSLELTPWEQFF TGCGCCAGCAGCTTGGAATTGACTCCATGGGAGCAGTTCTTC
NA TRBJ2-4 TRBV19 NA CASSIGPGVNIQYF TGTGCCAGTAGTATTGGTCCAGGGGTAAACATTCAGTACTTC